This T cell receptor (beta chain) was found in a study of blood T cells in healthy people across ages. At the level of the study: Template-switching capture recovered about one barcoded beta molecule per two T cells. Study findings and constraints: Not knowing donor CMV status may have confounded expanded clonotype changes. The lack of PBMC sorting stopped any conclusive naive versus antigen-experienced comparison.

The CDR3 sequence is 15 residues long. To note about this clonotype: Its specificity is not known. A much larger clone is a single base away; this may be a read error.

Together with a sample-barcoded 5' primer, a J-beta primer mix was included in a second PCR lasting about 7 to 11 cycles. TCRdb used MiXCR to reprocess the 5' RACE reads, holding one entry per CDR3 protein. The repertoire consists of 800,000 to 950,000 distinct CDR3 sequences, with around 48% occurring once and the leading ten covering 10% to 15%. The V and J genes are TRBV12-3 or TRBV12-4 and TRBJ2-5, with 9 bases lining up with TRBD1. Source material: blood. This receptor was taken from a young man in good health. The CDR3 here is CASGFGTGIWETQYF. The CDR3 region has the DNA TGTGCCAGCGGTTTCGGGACAGGGATTTGGGAGACCCAGTACTTC.